What follows are 27 T cell receptor beta chains derived from one specimen sequenced in a study of cytomegalovirus exposure and HLA in healthy donors. PCR primers comprised 60 Vbeta and 13 Jbeta primers. Clones were read by immunoSEQ multiplex PCR, and TCRdb kept only the in-frame ones, dropping some. The top ten clones hold around 3% of a sample with more than 150,000 clones, over 65% of them seen once. Sequencing was performed on PBMCs. These receptors were taken from a woman aged 50 to 60 in good health and CMV-seropositive.

The chain links TRBV4-1 to TRBJ2-7; 8 bases map to TRBD1. The CDR3 covers 13 residues. Germline CDR1 MGHRA, CDR2 YSYEKL. After removal of 4 bases from V and 3 bases from J, the junction contained 2 bases not matched to a gene. The CDR3, as DNA: TGCGCCAGCAGCCTAACAGGGGGCTACGAGCAGTACTTC. Protein product: CASSLTGGYEQYF.

The chain is built from TRBV6-5 and TRBJ1-1; D not resolved. Trimming took 5 bases from V and 1 from J, leaving 5 bases between them. CDR1 and CDR2 from the germline V gene are MNHEY and SVGAGI. The CDR3 covers 12 residues. The CDR3, as DNA: TGTGCCAGCAGTAACACGAACACTGAAGCTTTCTTT. Protein sequence: CASSNTNTEAFF.

This chain connects TRBV5-4 to TRBJ1-6, with D tentatively TRBD1 (6 bases). CDR1 SGHNT and CDR2 YYREEE come from the germline V gene (reference sequence). The V end was cut by 1 base, the J end by 7 bases, with 12 bases between. CDR3 length equals 15 residues. CDR3 amino acids: CASSLMSGGNSPLHF. The CDR3 coding sequence is TGTGCCAGCAGCTTGATGTCGGGGGGCAATTCACCCCTCCACTTT.

The V and J genes are TRBV5-6 and TRBJ2-5, with TRBD1 matching 7 bases. Germline CDR1 is SGHDT and CDR2 is YYEEEE. The CDR3 is 15 amino acids. The ends lost 4 bases at V and 5 bases at J; junction bases unmatched: 11. Written as DNA, the CDR3 is TGTGCCAGCAGCCGTCGACCAGGGGGACGGGAGACCCAGTACTTC. Translation gives CASSRRPGGRETQYF. Supplemented by reference TRBV5-6 and TRBJ2-5, the full variable domain reads DAGVTQSPTHLIKTRGQQVTLRCSPKSGHDTVSWYQQALGQGPQFIFQYYEEEERQRGNFPDRFSGHQFPNYSSELNVNALLLGDSALYLCASSRRPGGRETQYFGPGTRLLVL.

J is TRBJ2-1 and V is TRBV6-1; TRBD2 matches 9 bases. This CDR3 spans 15 amino acids. Germline CDR1 reads MNHNS; CDR2 reads SASEGT. V lost 7 bases to trimming and J lost 13 bases; unmatched junction nucleotides: 17. The chain's CDR3 is CASTPESGGQFEQFF. The DNA of the CDR3 is TGTGCCAGCACCCCTGAGAGCGGGGGGCAGTTCGAACAGTTCTTC.

V usage is TRBV6-6 and J usage is TRBJ2-7; TRBD1 matches at 10 bases. Germline lookup yields CDR1 MNHNY and CDR2 SVGAGI (reference sequence). V dropped 6 bases and J dropped 4; count of bases not matched to a gene: 9. This CDR3 region has 15 residues. The chain's CDR3 is CASSQSRDRGYEQYF. CDR3 bases: TGTGCCAGCAGCCAGTCCCGGGACAGGGGTTACGAGCAGTACTTC.

This rearrangement joins TRBV6-5 to TRBJ2-7; 9 bases agree with TRBD1. There are 15 residues in the CDR3. Trimming took 7 bases from V and 5 from J; bases not matched to a gene: 12. In germline, CDR1 is MNHEY, CDR2 SVGAGI. The CDR3 loop is CASNIQGQGRDEQYF. CDR3 nucleotides: TGTGCCAGCAACATCCAGGGACAGGGAAGGGACGAGCAGTACTTC.

The gene calls are TRBV13 and TRBJ2-2; D is possibly TRBD2 (5 bases). Trimming removed 4 bases from V and 8 bases from J, with 17 bases in between. This CDR3 has 15 residues. Germline values: CDR1 PRHDT, CDR2 FYEKMQ (reference sequence). The CDR3, as DNA: TGTGCCAGCAGCTCGGGCCCCGCGGGTCGAGGGGAGCTGTTTTTT. Translated: CASSSGPAGRGELFF. Together with reference TRBV13 and TRBJ2-2, the CDR3 gives the full variable domain: AAGVIQSPRHLIKEKRETATLKCYPIPRHDTVYWYQQGPGQDPQFLISFYEKMQSDKGSIPDRFSAQQFSDYHSELNMSSLELGDSALYFCASSSGPAGRGELFFGEGSRLTVL.

This chain connects TRBV30 to TRBJ2-1; a weak D match, TRBD2 (5 bases). V lost 2 bases and J 8 bases, leaving 13 bases between the germline ends. The V gene's germline CDR1 is GTSNPN and CDR2 SVGIG (reference sequence). This CDR3 contains 13 residues. The CDR3: CAWSRRAGDEQFF. Written as DNA, the CDR3 is TGTGCCTGGAGTCGTAGGGCCGGGGATGAGCAGTTCTTC.

A few counts support this clone. The chain recombines TRBV12-5 with TRBJ1-6, with D unclear. CDR1 and CDR2 (germline): LGHNT, FRNRAP. V was pared by 1 base and J by 8 bases, with 6 bases between. The CDR3 has 13 amino acids. CDR3 protein: CASGLGSDSPLHF. Here the CDR3 DNA reads TGTGCTAGTGGTTTGGGGTCGGATTCACCCCTCCACTTT. The full variable domain, in which reference TRBV12-5 and TRBJ1-6 provide the parts outside the CDR3, is DARVTQTPRHKVTEMGQEVTMRCQPILGHNTVFWYRQTMMQGLELLAYFRNRAPLDDSGMPKDRFSAEMPDATLATLKIQPSEPRDSAVYFCASGLGSDSPLHFGNGTRLTVT.

This clone was seen once. The chain is built from TRBV5-1 and TRBJ2-3; D remains unclear. Per the germline V gene, CDR1 is SGHRS and CDR2 is YFSETQ. This CDR3 contains 13 residues. V was cut by 7 bases and J by 2 bases, with 11 bases left in between. CDR3 residues: CASRGGVTDTQYF. DNA of the CDR3: TGCGCCAGCCGTGGCGGCGTCACAGATACGCAGTATTTT.

The V and J genes are TRBV9 and TRBJ2-3; a possible D gene is TRBD2 (7 bases). The CDR3 is 15 amino acids. Per germline, CDR1 SGDLS and CDR2 YYNGEE. V was trimmed by 0 bases and J by 9 bases, leaving 17 bases between them. The CDR3 loop is CASSVGQRGGGTQYF. For the CDR3, the DNA is TGTGCCAGCAGCGTAGGCCAAAGGGGAGGGGGGACGCAGTATTTT.

CDR3 bases: TGCGCCAGCAGCCAAGGACAGGGGGCATGGTCTGGCTACACCTTC. Its protein is CASSQGQGAWSGYTF. The rearrangement links TRBV4-1 to TRBJ1-2; 10 nucleotides line up with TRBD1. The CDR3 covers 15 residues. CDR1 is MGHRA, CDR2 YSYEKL, per germline. V dropped 1 base and J dropped 7; count of bases not matched to a gene: 6.

This chain uses TRBV30 with TRBJ1-5; D perhaps matches TRBD1 (5 bases). CDR3 size: 14 residues. V dropped 0 bases and J dropped 7 bases, with 13 bases sitting between them. Germline V CDR1 and CDR2: GTSNPN, SVGIG (reference sequence). The CDR3 DNA reads as TGTGCCTGGAGTGTGTTTCAGGGCGACCAGCCCCAGCATTTT. It is translated as CAWSVFQGDQPQHF.

To note about this clone: Other DNA sequences in this sample translate to the same CDR3. The rearrangement links TRBV7-9 to TRBJ2-3, with 7 bases fitting TRBD2. This CDR3 has 15 residues. Germline V CDR1 and CDR2: SEHNR, FQNEAQ (reference sequence). V was clipped by 0 bases and J by 2 bases; unmatched bases: 2. The DNA for the CDR3 is TGTGCCAGCAGCTTAGCGGGGGGGGACACAGATACGCAGTATTTT. Protein: CASSLAGGDTDTQYF. Full variable domain (rest looked up from reference TRBV7-9 and TRBJ2-3): DTGVSQNPRHKITKRGQNVTFRCDPISEHNRLYWYRQTLGQGPEFLTYFQNEAQLEKSRLLSDRFSAERPKGSFSTLEIQRTEQGDSAMYLCASSLAGGDTDTQYFGPGTRLTVL.

This clone showed up just a few times. The genes are TRBV5-5 and TRBJ2-1, with D perhaps TRBD2 (6 bases). V was pared by 0 bases and J by 10 bases, with 14 bases between. Germline loops: CDR1 SGHKS, CDR2 YYEKEE (reference sequence). The CDR3 is made up of 14 amino acids. This CDR3 is CASSLASGGTEQFF. CDR3 DNA sequence: TGTGCCAGCAGCTTGGCTTCCGGGGGTACCGAGCAGTTCTTC.

This sequence joins TRBV7-9 and TRBJ2-5; TRBD2 matches at 13 bases. The CDR3 totals 17 residues. Germline lookup yields CDR1 SEHNR and CDR2 FQNEAQ (reference sequence). J gave up 5 bases and V 4 bases, and 10 bases lay outside the gene matches. The CDR3 sequence: CASSSSLAGGPSETQYF. Written as DNA, the CDR3 is TGTGCCAGCAGCTCCTCACTAGCGGGGGGGCCCTCCGAGACCCAGTACTTC.

V is TRBV29-1 and J is TRBJ2-5, with TRBD1 matching over 9 bases. The V and J ends lost 7 bases and 4 bases, in that order; junction bases with no gene match: 10. Germline loops: CDR1 SQVTM, CDR2 ANQGSEA. CDR3 length: 14 amino acids. The DNA for the CDR3 is TGCAGCGCTTCATCCGGGACAGGGTTAGAGACCCAGTACTTC. Encoded protein: CSASSGTGLETQYF.

This chain links TRBV14 with TRBJ1-1; tentatively, D is TRBD1 (5 bases). V dropped 1 base and J dropped 4 bases, with 10 bases sitting between them. Germline V gives CDR1 SGHDN, CDR2 FVKESK. This CDR3 is built from 14 residues. Here the CDR3 DNA reads TGTGCCAGCAGCCAAGTTTCAGGGATCACTGAAGCTTTCTTT. It specifies CASSQVSGITEAFF.

This clone was counted only a few times. The chain joins TRBV2 to TRBJ2-1; 7 bases align to TRBD1. Trimming took 7 bases from V and 3 from J; bases not matched to a gene: 9. There are 15 residues in the CDR3. The germline V gene has CDR1 SNHLY and CDR2 FYNNEI. CDR3 loop: CASTKSGQFYNEQFF. The CDR3, as DNA: TGTGCCAGCACCAAATCGGGACAGTTCTACAATGAGCAGTTCTTC.

The table lists this clone with a few counts. The chain links TRBV7-3 to TRBJ1-1; 12 bases match TRBD1. This CDR3 comprises 16 residues. Germline lookup yields CDR1 SGHTA and CDR2 FQGTGA. The V gene end was trimmed by 5 bases and the J gene end by 4 bases; junction bases not matched to a gene: 8. The CDR3 sequence is CASSRRDRGLSTEAFF. The CDR3 DNA reads TGTGCCAGCAGCCGCCGGGACAGGGGGCTGAGCACTGAAGCTTTCTTT.

The V gene is TRBV27, the J gene TRBJ2-3, with TRBD2 matching 7 bases. From germline, CDR1 is MNHEY and CDR2 SMNVEV (reference sequence). The CDR3 has 15 residues. V trimming: 10 bases; J trimming: 0 bases; junction bases outside the gene matches: 10. CDR3: CATSQRGRSTDTQYF. For the CDR3, the DNA is TGTGCCACGAGCCAGCGGGGTAGAAGCACAGATACGCAGTATTTT.

The chain recombines TRBV2 with TRBJ2-4, with 7 bases lining up with TRBD2. The germline CDR1 and CDR2 sequences are SNHLY and FYNNEI. The J segment lost 0 bases and the V segment lost 3 bases, leaving 11 bases of the junction unmatched. The CDR3 extends over 18 amino acids. The CDR3 sequence is CASSEGGSSRLAKNIQYF. The CDR3 bases are TGTGCCAGCAGTGAGGGGGGGAGCAGTCGTCTAGCCAAAAACATTCAGTACTTC.

There are a few counts of this clone. V usage is TRBV9 and J usage is TRBJ2-3; TRBD2 matches 9 bases. There are 15 residues in the CDR3. Looked up from germline, CDR1 is SGDLS and CDR2 is YYNGEE. J gave up 4 bases and V 4 bases, and 7 bases lay outside the gene matches. This CDR3 reads CASSPRGGGADTQYF. The CDR3 DNA reads TGTGCCAGCAGCCCCCGGGGCGGGGGGGCAGATACGCAGTATTTT.

Note on this clone: This same CDR3 is encoded by further DNA sequences in the sample. The rearrangement uses TRBV5-1 and TRBJ1-1; weak D call: TRBD1 (6 bases). The length of the CDR3 is 14 residues. The V end was cut by 4 bases, the J end by 1 base, with 11 bases between. Per germline, CDR1 SGHRS and CDR2 YFSETQ. The CDR3 bases are TGCGCCAGCAGCCCGGGACATCAGAACACTGAAGCTTTCTTT. It translates to CASSPGHQNTEAFF. Using reference TRBV5-1 and TRBJ1-1 for the parts outside the CDR3, the full variable domain is KAGVTQTPRYLIKTRGQQVTLSCSPISGHRSVSWYQQTPGQGLQFLFEYFSETQRNKGNFPGRFSGRQFSNSRSEMNVSTLELGDSALYLCASSPGHQNTEAFFGQGTRLTVV.

The rearrangement uses TRBV5-4 and TRBJ2-1; 12 positions agree with TRBD2. The CDR3 covers 17 residues. J was trimmed by 0 bases and V by 4 bases; bases with no gene match: 5. Per the germline V gene, CDR1 is SGHNT and CDR2 is YYREEE (reference sequence). The CDR3 sequence is CASSAGTSGLSYNEQFF. CDR3 in DNA: TGTGCCAGCAGCGCAGGGACTAGCGGGCTCTCCTACAATGAGCAGTTCTTC.

This clone showed up just a few times. The rearrangement links TRBV4-1 to TRBJ2-7, with 7 bases lining up with TRBD1. The length of the CDR3 is 17 residues. The germline V gene has CDR1 MGHRA and CDR2 YSYEKL. The V segment lost 1 base and the J segment 0 bases; nucleotides outside the gene matches: 9. CDR3 residues: CASSQGKPGQFSYEQYF. For the CDR3, the DNA is TGCGCCAGCAGCCAAGGCAAACCGGGACAGTTCTCCTACGAGCAGTACTTC.